This T cell receptor (beta chain) originates from a study of type 1 and type 2 diabetes patients (dated by TCRdb to the mid-2010s). For context, the study as a whole: Recruited in China, the cohort was made up of some ten type 1 diabetes patients, a few type 2 diabetes patients and roughly 6 nondiabetic controls. Across the study, CD4+ and CD8+ T cells were positively selected from PBMCs using CD4 or CD8 MicroBeads on MACS columns. Type 2 diabetes patients were used as a disease comparison group for the type 1 diabetes patients. Similar V gene usage was observed when approximately 18-cycle and approximately 25-cycle amplification were compared, suggesting similar primer efficiencies and random PCR bias. The TCRbeta libraries underwent paired-end sequencing on Illumina HiSeq 2000 or MiSeq instruments. TCRbeta repertoires were profiled by high-throughput sequencing in the study to compare type 1 diabetes, type 2 diabetes and nondiabetic individuals. A total of fewer than 20 million paired-end reads were generated across the whole study. What the authors observed across the whole study: In both CD4+ and CD8+ T cells, type 2 diabetes repertoires were highly diverse and significantly more diverse than type 1 diabetes repertoires. Study groups were not matched for age and gender, which possibly biased interpretation. Only a limited number of T2D and control samples were sequenced, so some T1D-only HECs might also appear in more T2D or control samples. Few highly-expanded CD4+ clones, median one, were found in type 2 diabetes patients, accounting for a median roughly 4.2% of reads. Type 2 diabetes and control samples had highly correlated V and J gene usage patterns, with an average between-sample correlation of roughly 0.97.

The CDR3, cysteine through phenylalanine, is 17 amino acids long. The CDR3 DNA has 51 bases and is translated from base 1. The trim is 2 bases for V and 5 bases for J, with a gap of 19 bases between the germline ends. In the germline V gene, CDR1 corresponds to KGHDR and CDR2 to SFDVKD. Standard classification criteria for type 1 or type 2 diabetes were met by all diabetic patients, and glucose and C-peptide were assessed by WHO-recommended methods. Donors were excluded if they had other autoimmune diseases or infections within the previous four weeks. From each participant, approximately 10 milliliters of peripheral blood were collected. PBMCs were isolated with LymphoPrep density separation. The sample was run on an Illumina MiSeq. Genomic DNA from sorted T cell subsets was used as template for TCRbeta CDR3 amplification. Multiplex PCR with 30 forward and 13 reverse primers amplified the TCRbeta CDR3 region. AMPure XP beads were used to purify the PCR products, after which a second approximately 26-cycle PCR added indices and adaptors. Libraries were gel-purified using the QIAquick Gel Extraction Kit before sequencing. As for the original processing: Paired-end reads were merged using FLASH and were aligned with IgBLAST to IMGT V, D and J germline references. Reads with below 70% alignment identity to germline references were discarded, leaving some 10 million reads study-wide. IMGT definitions were followed to assign CDR3 boundaries, reading frame and productivity. A highly-expanded clone was defined as any clone making up 1% or more of reads, and normalized Shannon entropy served as the measure of diversity. Unpaired two-tailed t-tests were used to test for differences in Shannon entropy between groups. Through fastp at Q25 and MiXCR, TCRdb rebuilt clones from the public reads, retaining in-frame beta chains. Each record represents a unique CDR3 protein, reported with the most common genes and DNA among its rows. The V and J calls and clone size are TCRdb's, not the authors'. The sample has approximately 260,000 distinct CDR3 sequences on record, around 47% of them singletons. Roughly 13% of the sample rests with the top ten.

This clonotype was seen a few times. Its antigen specificity is not known. Within one base of it there is no much larger clone, and no base qualities were kept. The chain employs TRBV24-1 and TRBJ2-3; TRBD1 could be the D gene, as 8 bases match. This TCR was recovered from a man younger than 35 with type 2 diabetes. Sequencing input: peripheral blood mononuclear cells (PBMCs). The encoded CDR3 is CATSDYTGGREEDTQYF. The nucleotide sequence is given as TGTGCCACCAGTGATTATACAGGGGGACGGGAGGAAGATACGCAGTATTTT.